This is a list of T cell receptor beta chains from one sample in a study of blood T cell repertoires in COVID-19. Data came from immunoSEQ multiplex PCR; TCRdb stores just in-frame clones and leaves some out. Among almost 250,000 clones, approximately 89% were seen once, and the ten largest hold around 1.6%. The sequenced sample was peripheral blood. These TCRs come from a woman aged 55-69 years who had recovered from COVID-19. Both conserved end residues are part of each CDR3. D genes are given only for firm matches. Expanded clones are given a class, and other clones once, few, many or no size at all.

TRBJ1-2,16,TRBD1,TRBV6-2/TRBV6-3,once,CASSYSTVQGAAGYTF,TGTGCCAGCAGTTACTCGACGGTGCAGGGGGCTGCTGGCTACACCTTC
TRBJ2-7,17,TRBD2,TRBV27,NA,CASSLFPPGLAGSEQYF,TGTGCCAGCAGTTTATTCCCCCCCGGACTAGCGGGGAGCGAGCAGTACTTC
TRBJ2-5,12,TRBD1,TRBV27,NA,CASSFGQGTQYF,TGTGCCAGCAGCTTCGGACAGGGGACCCAGTACTTC
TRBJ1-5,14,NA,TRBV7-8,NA,CASSLADRNQPQHF,TGTGCCAGCAGCTTAGCGGACAGAAATCAGCCCCAGCATTTT
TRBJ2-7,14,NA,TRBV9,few,CASSRGQGGYEQYF,TGTGCCAGCAGCCGAGGACAGGGAGGGTACGAGCAGTACTTC
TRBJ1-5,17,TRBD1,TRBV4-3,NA,CASSQPITGAGNQPQHF,TGCGCCAGCAGCCAACCCATTACAGGGGCCGGCAATCAGCCCCAGCATTTT
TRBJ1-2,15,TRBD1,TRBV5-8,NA,CASSLEQGAFDGYTF,TGTGCCAGCAGCTTGGAACAGGGGGCATTTGATGGCTACACCTTC
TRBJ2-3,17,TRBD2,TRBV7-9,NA,CASSSYLAGGSTDTQYF,TGTGCCAGCAGCTCGTACCTAGCGGGGGGAAGCACAGATACGCAGTATTTT
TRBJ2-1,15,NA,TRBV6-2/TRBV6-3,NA,CASSREYPIPDEQFF,TGTGCCAGCAGTCGGGAGTACCCTATTCCCGATGAGCAGTTCTTC
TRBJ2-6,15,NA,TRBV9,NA,CASRVGDSGANVLTF,TGTGCCAGCAGGGTCGGAGACTCTGGGGCCAACGTCCTGACTTTC
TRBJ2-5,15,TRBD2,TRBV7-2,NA,CASGLGGGYQETQYF,TGTGCCAGCGGTTTGGGGGGGGGATACCAAGAGACCCAGTACTTC
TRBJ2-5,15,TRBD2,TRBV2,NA,CASTQLAGIGETQYF,TGTGCCAGCACCCAACTAGCGGGGATCGGCGAGACCCAGTACTTC
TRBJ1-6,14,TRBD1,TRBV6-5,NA,CASSSGTGDSPLHF,TGTGCCAGCAGTTCCGGGACAGGGGATTCACCCCTCCACTTT
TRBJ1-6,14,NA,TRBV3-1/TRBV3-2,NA,CASSPRLYNSPLHF,TGTGCCAGCAGCCCCAGACTCTATAATTCACCCCTCCACTTT
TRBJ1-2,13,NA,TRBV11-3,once,CASSFTGLVGYTF,TGTGCCAGCAGCTTCACAGGGTTGGTTGGCTACACCTTC
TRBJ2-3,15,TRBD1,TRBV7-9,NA,CATLIRTGGSNPQYF,TGTGCCACCTTGATCAGGACAGGGGGCTCAAATCCGCAGTATTTT
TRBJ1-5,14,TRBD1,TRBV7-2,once,CASSFDRASGPQHF,TGTGCCAGCAGCTTCGACAGGGCCAGTGGGCCCCAGCATTTT
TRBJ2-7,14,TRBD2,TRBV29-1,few,CSVGGLAGSYEQYF,TGCAGCGTTGGGGGGCTAGCGGGTTCCTACGAGCAGTACTTC
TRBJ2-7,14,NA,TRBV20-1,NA,CSASAAGANIEQYF,TGCAGTGCTAGTGCCGCGGGGGCCAACATCGAGCAGTACTTC
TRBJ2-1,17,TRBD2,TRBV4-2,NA,CASSQETSGVSYNEQFF,TGTGCCAGCAGCCAAGAGACTAGCGGGGTGTCCTACAATGAGCAGTTCTTC
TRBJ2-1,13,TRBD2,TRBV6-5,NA,CASRAGGYNEQFF,TGTGCCAGCCGCGCGGGGGGTTACAATGAGCAGTTCTTC
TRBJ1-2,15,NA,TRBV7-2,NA,CASSYWTGGNYGYTF,TGTGCCAGCAGCTACTGGACCGGGGGGAACTATGGCTACACCTTC
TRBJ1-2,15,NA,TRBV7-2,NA,CASREWPGEGYGYTF,TGTGCCAGCAGGGAATGGCCGGGAGAGGGCTATGGCTACACCTTC
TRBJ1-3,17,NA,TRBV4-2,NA,CASSQEGVGSSGNTIYF,TGTGCCAGCAGCCAAGAAGGAGTCGGGAGCTCTGGAAACACCATATATTTT
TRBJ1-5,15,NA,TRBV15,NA,CATSSMGQGNQPQHF,TGTGCCACCAGCTCCATGGGGCAGGGGAATCAGCCCCAGCATTTT
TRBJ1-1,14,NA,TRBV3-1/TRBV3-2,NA,CASSRNSGNTEAFF,TGTGCCAGCAGCCGAAATTCGGGGAACACTGAAGCTTTCTTT
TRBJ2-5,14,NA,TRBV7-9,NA,CASRPDSLPETQYF,TGTGCCAGCAGACCGGACAGTCTCCCAGAGACCCAGTACTTC
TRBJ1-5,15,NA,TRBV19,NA,CASSPRSISNQPQHF,TGTGCCAGTAGTCCTAGGAGCATAAGCAATCAGCCCCAGCATTTT
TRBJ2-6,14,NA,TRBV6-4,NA,CASSGEAGANVLTF,TGTGCCAGCTCAGGGGAAGCTGGGGCCAACGTCCTGACTTTC
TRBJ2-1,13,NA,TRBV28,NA,CASGRTDYNEQFF,TGTGCCAGCGGTCGGACAGATTACAATGAGCAGTTCTTC
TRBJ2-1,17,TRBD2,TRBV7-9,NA,CASSDLGGTDSYNEQFF,TGTGCCAGCAGCGACCTCGGGGGGACCGATTCCTACAATGAGCAGTTCTTC
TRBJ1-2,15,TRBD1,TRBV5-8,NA,CASSRTGGAAYGYTF,TGTGCCAGCAGCCGGACAGGGGGCGCCGCATATGGCTACACCTTC
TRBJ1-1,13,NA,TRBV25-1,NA,CASREQGYTEAFF,TGTGCCAGCAGGGAACAGGGATACACTGAAGCTTTCTTT
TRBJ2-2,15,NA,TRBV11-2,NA,CAGSFGSMGTGELFF,TGTGCCGGCAGCTTCGGTAGCATGGGCACCGGGGAGCTGTTTTTT
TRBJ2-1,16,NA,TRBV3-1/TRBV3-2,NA,CASSQDSGGDYNEQFF,TGTGCCAGCAGCCAAGATTCCGGAGGAGACTACAATGAGCAGTTCTTC
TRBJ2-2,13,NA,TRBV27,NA,CASSWSGFGELFF,TGTGCCAGCAGTTGGTCGGGTTTCGGGGAGCTGTTTTTT
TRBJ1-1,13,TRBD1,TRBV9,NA,CASSVHRGTEAFF,TGTGCCAGCAGCGTCCACAGGGGAACTGAAGCTTTCTTT
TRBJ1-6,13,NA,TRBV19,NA,CASSTAGNSPLHF,TGTGCCAGTAGTACTGCAGGGAATTCACCCCTCCACTTT
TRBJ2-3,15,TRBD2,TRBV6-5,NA,CASSRTGTSPDTQYF,TGTGCCAGCAGCCGCACCGGGACTAGCCCCGATACGCAGTATTTT
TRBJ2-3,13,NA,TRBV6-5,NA,CASRGLTPDTQYF,TGTGCCAGCAGGGGGCTAACTCCAGATACGCAGTATTTT
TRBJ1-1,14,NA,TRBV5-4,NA,CASSLQGTNTEAFF,TGTGCCAGCAGCTTGCAGGGAACGAACACTGAAGCTTTCTTT
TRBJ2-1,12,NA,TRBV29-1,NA,CSVEDQGNEQFF,TGCAGCGTGGAAGATCAGGGGAATGAGCAGTTCTTC
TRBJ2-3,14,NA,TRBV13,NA,CASSLVGGLDTQYF,TGTGCCAGCAGCTTAGTCGGGGGACTGGATACGCAGTATTTT
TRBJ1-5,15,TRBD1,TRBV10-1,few,CASSERGQGNQPQHF,TGCGCCAGCAGTGAGCGGGGACAGGGTAATCAGCCCCAGCATTTT
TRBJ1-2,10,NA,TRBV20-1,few,CSAAPSGYTF,TGCAGTGCAGCGCCTAGCGGCTACACCTTC
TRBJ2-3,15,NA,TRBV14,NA,CASSHPTKSTDTQYF,TGTGCCAGCAGCCATCCGACAAAGAGCACAGATACGCAGTATTTT
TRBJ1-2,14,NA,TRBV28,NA,CASSFTANNYGYTF,TGTGCCAGCAGTTTTACAGCTAATAACTATGGCTACACCTTC